The next 26 T cell receptor beta chains were all read from a single sample in a study of T cells in tuberculosis. TCRdb's table, derived via immunoSEQ multiplex PCR, lists solely in-frame clones and lacks some. The data show roughly 34,000 clones, roughly 97% seen once. Material for sequencing was PBMCs. The receptor set was obtained from a donor between 10 and 35 years old with latent tuberculosis or without tuberculosis infection.

The gene calls are TRBV2 and TRBJ2-7; D possibly corresponds to TRBD2 (5 bases). The germline V and J ends were trimmed by 4 bases and 3 bases, with 19 bases remaining between them. Germline CDR1 SNHLY, CDR2 FYNNEI. This CDR3 is 16 amino acids long. CDR3 nucleotide sequence: TGTGCCAGCAGTGGTGCCCTTCGAGCGGCTCACTACGAGCAGTACTTC. It encodes CASSGALRAAHYEQYF.

V is TRBV6-5 and J is TRBJ1-3, with 8 bases lining up with TRBD1. The germline CDR1 and CDR2 sequences are MNHEY and SVGAGI. J lost 2 bases, V lost 5 bases, and 5 bases had no gene match. The CDR3 has 15 amino acids. The CDR3 protein is CASSRATGAGNTIYF. In DNA, the CDR3 is TGTGCCAGCAGTCGCGCGACAGGGGCTGGAAACACCATATATTTT.

The chain employs TRBV12-5 and TRBJ2-2, with D tentatively TRBD1 (5 bases). The CDR3 covers 15 residues. CDR1 and CDR2 from the germline V gene are LGHNT and FRNRAP. The germline V and J ends were trimmed by 1 base and 7 bases, with 13 bases remaining between them. The CDR3 sequence: CASGLGSGRIGELFF. The DNA of the CDR3 is TGTGCTAGTGGTTTGGGGTCAGGGCGTATCGGGGAGCTGTTTTTT.

CDR3: CASSRPGTSAGANVLTF. In nucleotides, the CDR3 is TGTGCCAGCAGCCGTCCCGGGACTAGTGCTGGGGCCAACGTCCTGACTTTC. The chain couples TRBV5-8 to TRBJ2-6; TRBD2 matches at 8 bases. Trimming removed 4 bases from V and 2 bases from J; junction bases left unmatched: 8. CDR3 length: 17 amino acids. Per the germline V gene, CDR1 is SGHTS and CDR2 is YDEGEE. The full variable domain, with the rest looked up from reference TRBV5-8 and TRBJ2-6, is EAGVTQSPTHLIKTRGQQATLRCSPISGHTSVYWYQQALGLGLQFLLWYDEGEERNRGNFPPRFSGRQFPNYSSELNVNALELEDSALYLCASSRPGTSAGANVLTFGAGSRLTVL.

The genes are TRBV7-2 and TRBJ2-4; possibly TRBD1 for D (8 bases). V lost 2 bases and J 8 bases, leaving 13 bases between the germline ends. Germline V gene sequence: CDR1 SGHTA, CDR2 FQGNSA. This CDR3 comprises 14 residues. The chain's CDR3 is CASSLNTGGDIQYF. In DNA, the CDR3 is TGTGCCAGCAGCTTAAATACAGGGGGGGACATTCAGTACTTC.

V gene TRBV6-1 combines with J gene TRBJ2-1; 14 bases align to TRBD2. CDR3 size: 15 residues. With 4 bases clipped from V and 9 bases from J, the junction kept 5 bases outside the gene matches. The germline CDR1 and CDR2 sequences are MNHNS and SASEGT. This CDR3 is CASSVPGLAGGEQFF. In nucleotides, the CDR3 is TGTGCCAGCAGTGTACCAGGACTAGCGGGAGGTGAGCAGTTCTTC.

In its sample, this clone was seen a few times. The chain is built from TRBV19 and TRBJ1-2; maybe TRBD1 (6 bases). This CDR3 has 12 amino acids. The germline V gene has CDR1 LNHDA and CDR2 SQIVND (reference sequence). With 7 bases removed from V and 5 bases from J, the gap between germline ends came to 11 bases. CDR3 DNA sequence: TGTGCCAGTACGGACAGACAATATGGCTACACCTTC. Protein product: CASTDRQYGYTF.

V is TRBV6-5 and J is TRBJ2-3; 8 positions match TRBD2. Germline loops: CDR1 MNHEY, CDR2 SVGAGI. The CDR3 is 15 amino acids. Germline trimming cut 5 bases from V and 4 bases from J; bases unmatched to any gene: 8. The chain's CDR3 is CASSPSGGAPDTQYF. In DNA, the CDR3 is TGTGCCAGCAGTCCATCGGGAGGGGCCCCAGATACGCAGTATTTT.

The rearrangement links TRBV28 to TRBJ2-1, with TRBD1 as a possible D gene (5 bases). The V gene lost 3 bases and the J gene lost 0 bases, with 12 bases spanning the gap. This CDR3 is built from 16 residues. The V gene's germline CDR1 is MDHEN and CDR2 SYDVKM. The CDR3 nucleotides read TGTGCCAGCAGTTTCAGGGCGTTGAGCTCCTACAATGAGCAGTTCTTC. Amino acid sequence: CASSFRALSSYNEQFF.

The chain's CDR3 is CASGLETANQPQHF. The CDR3 coding sequence is TGTGCTAGTGGTTTGGAGACAGCTAATCAGCCCCAGCATTTT. The chain links TRBV12-5 to TRBJ1-5, with D maybe TRBD1 (5 bases). The V end was cut by 1 base, the J end by 4 bases, with 8 bases between. In germline, CDR1 is LGHNT, CDR2 FRNRAP. The CDR3 has 14 amino acids.

With regard to this clone: One junction end does not reproduce the germline sequence, and a read error may be involved. The rearrangement uses TRBV19 and TRBJ2-3, with D maybe TRBD2 (6 bases). CDR1 LNHDA and CDR2 SQIVND come from the germline V gene (reference sequence). The CDR3 spans 13 residues. The CDR3 loop reads CASGMDYGDTQYF. The CDR3 nucleotides read TGTGCCAGTGGTATGGACTACGGAGATACGCAGTATTTT.

The rearrangement joins TRBV18 to TRBJ2-1; D might be TRBD1 (5 bases). V lost 0 bases to trimming and J lost 8 bases, with 20 bases between them. This CDR3 spans 17 amino acids. CDR1 KGHSH and CDR2 LQKENI come from the germline V gene. CDR3 residues: CASSPPLKGKGFDEQFF. The DNA of the CDR3 is TGTGCCAGCTCACCACCCCTAAAGGGGAAGGGGTTCGATGAGCAGTTCTTC.

V gene TRBV2 combines with J gene TRBJ1-2; D perhaps matches TRBD1 (6 bases). V was trimmed by 8 bases and J by 4 bases, leaving 14 bases between them. CDR1 is SNHLY and CDR2 is FYNNEI in the germline V gene. The CDR3 is made up of 13 amino acids. The CDR3 region has the DNA TGTGCCAGCGGTGGGGGGGGCGGCTATGGCTACACCTTC. This sequence encodes CASGGGGGYGYTF.

The gene calls are TRBV10-3 and TRBJ2-7; 7 nucleotides agree with TRBD2. Germline V gene sequence: CDR1 ENHRY, CDR2 SYGVKD. V gave up 8 bases and J gave up 4 bases; unmatched junction bases: 11. CDR3 length: 14 amino acids. The CDR3 loop reads CAIGAGLVSYEQYF. As DNA, the CDR3 is TGTGCCATCGGTGCCGGACTAGTAAGTTACGAGCAGTACTTC.

The chain has TRBV6-4 and TRBJ2-3, with 10 bases that match TRBD2. The germline V gene encodes CDR1 MRHNA and CDR2 SNTAGT. There are 15 residues in the CDR3. J gave up 1 base and V 2 bases, and 0 bases lay outside the gene matches. CDR3 DNA sequence: TGTGCCAGCAGTGACGGGACTAGCGGCACAGATACGCAGTATTTT. It yields the protein CASSDGTSGTDTQYF.

This clone was detected once. The CDR3 coding sequence is TGTGCCAGCAGTCGGGTCCCAGGGGACGGGACCCAGTACTTC. Encoded protein: CASSRVPGDGTQYF. The genes are TRBV2 and TRBJ2-5; D is perhaps TRBD1 (6 bases). Trimming removed 5 bases at V and 7 bases at J, with 17 bases between. Germline loops: CDR1 SNHLY, CDR2 FYNNEI. The CDR3 spans 14 residues.

This clone is a singleton in its sample. This chain uses TRBV9 with TRBJ1-1, with D maybe TRBD1 (5 bases). Germline V gene sequence: CDR1 SGDLS, CDR2 YYNGEE. CDR3 length: 15 residues. V was cut by 0 bases and J by 0 bases, with 9 bases left in between. CDR3 sequence: CASSVEGRLNTEAFF. The CDR3 coding sequence is TGTGCCAGCAGCGTAGAGGGGCGCCTGAACACTGAAGCTTTCTTT.

The V and J genes are TRBV7-6 and TRBJ2-3; TRBD2 agrees at 10 bases. Trimming took 5 bases from V and 2 from J; bases not matched to a gene: 7. The CDR3 is 16 residues long. The germline CDR1 and CDR2 sequences are SGHVS and FNYEAQ. CDR3 loop: CASSEFGLADTDTQYF. The CDR3 DNA reads TGTGCCAGCAGCGAGTTCGGACTAGCGGACACAGATACGCAGTATTTT.

The chain carries TRBV5-1 and TRBJ2-1; 9 bases match TRBD2. The length of the CDR3 is 15 residues. Trimming took 4 bases from V and 8 from J; bases not matched to a gene: 10. The germline V gene has CDR1 SGHRS and CDR2 YFSETQ. The CDR3 spells CASSGGWTSVHEQFF. DNA of the CDR3: TGCGCCAGCAGCGGCGGTTGGACTAGCGTCCATGAGCAGTTCTTC.

The rearrangement links TRBV5-1 to TRBJ2-4, with D unresolved. Between the trimmed V and J ends, which lost 2 bases and 0 bases, there was a span of 6 bases. The CDR3 loop spans 14 amino acids. CDR1 is SGHRS and CDR2 is YFSETQ in the germline V gene. The CDR3 sequence: CASSFPGAKNIQYF. CDR3 bases: TGCGCCAGCAGCTTCCCAGGAGCCAAAAACATTCAGTACTTC.

The V and J genes are TRBV11-2 and TRBJ2-5; maybe TRBD2 (6 bases). Per germline, CDR1 SGHAT and CDR2 FQNNGV. The CDR3 runs 15 residues. V was trimmed by 6 bases and J by 4 bases, leaving 18 bases between them. CDR3 amino acids: CASSLTTSSTETQYF. The CDR3 bases are TGTGCCAGCAGTCTTACGACTAGTTCAACAGAGACCCAGTACTTC.

The V call is TRBV15, the J call TRBJ1-5; 7 bases align to TRBD1. The J segment lost 1 base and the V segment lost 0 bases, leaving 6 bases of the junction unmatched. The CDR3 runs 17 residues. CDR1 and CDR2 from the germline V gene are LNHNV and YYDKDF (reference sequence). The CDR3 loop is CATSRERSRGSNQPQHF. CDR3 DNA sequence: TGTGCCACCAGCAGAGAGCGCTCCAGGGGGAGCAATCAGCCCCAGCATTTT.

This rearrangement joins TRBV5-4 to TRBJ2-7, with D unclear. Looked up from germline, CDR1 is SGHNT and CDR2 is YYREEE (reference sequence). V shed 0 bases and J shed 2 bases, with 12 bases lying between them. The CDR3 spans 15 residues. CDR3 DNA: TGTGCCAGCAGCTTGGATATTTTGAGCCCCTACGAGCAGTACTTC. Amino acid sequence: CASSLDILSPYEQYF.

The V call is TRBV5-1, the J call TRBJ2-7; a possible D gene is TRBD1 (5 bases). Trimming removed 6 bases from V and 3 bases from J, with 16 bases in between. The germline CDR1 and CDR2 sequences are SGHRS and YFSETQ. The CDR3 has 14 amino acids. The CDR3 nucleotides read TGCGCCAGCACCCCTGGGGCAGGGAACTACGAGCAGTACTTC. It yields the protein CASTPGAGNYEQYF.

The chain combines TRBV7-6 with TRBJ1-1; 7 bases fit TRBD1. In germline, CDR1 is SGHVS, CDR2 FNYEAQ. The CDR3 runs 12 residues. V shed 6 bases, J shed 7 bases, and the junction held 5 bases outside the gene matches. CDR3 sequence: CASSSGQVEAFF. For the CDR3, the DNA is TGTGCCAGCAGTTCCGGACAGGTTGAAGCTTTCTTT. The full variable domain, in which reference TRBV7-6 and TRBJ1-1 provide the parts outside the CDR3, is GAGVSQSPRYKVTKRGQDVALRCDPISGHVSLYWYRQALGQGPEFLTYFNYEAQQDKSGLPNDRFSAERPEGSISTLTIQRTEQRDSAMYRCASSSGQVEAFFGQGTRLTVV.

V gene TRBV6-1 combines with J gene TRBJ1-2, with D perhaps matching TRBD1 (6 bases). In germline, CDR1 is MNHNS, CDR2 SASEGT. There are 13 residues in the CDR3. The V and J ends lost 6 bases and 6 bases respectively, with 14 bases between them. As DNA, the CDR3 is TGTGCCAGCAGATCTTCAGGGGTTAATGGCTACACCTTC. Translation gives CASRSSGVNGYTF.